Listed here is a single T cell receptor beta chain. 13 Jbeta primers and 60 Vbeta primers were used for the PCR. The data were produced by immunoSEQ multiplex PCR, yet TCRdb's version contains in-frame clones alone and is incomplete. The sample records under 200,000 clones, roughly 79% being singletons. Looked up from germline, CDR1 is WSHSY and CDR2 is SAAADI. J lost 1 base, V lost 4 bases, and 3 bases had no gene match. The CDR3 is made up of 15 amino acids. The data were obtained in a study of cytomegalovirus exposure and HLA in healthy donors. The V gene is TRBV10-2, the J gene TRBJ2-1, with 8 bases matching TRBD2. The clonotype was recovered from a man aged 40-49 years in good health and CMV-seronegative. Input material: PBMCs. The CDR3 bases are TGCGCCAGCAGTGGGGGACTAGAGTCCTACAATGAGCAGTTCTTC. Translating it yields CASSGGLESYNEQFF.